The rows below give T cell receptor beta chains drawn from one sample of a study of cytomegalovirus exposure and HLA in healthy donors. This table comes from immunoSEQ multiplex PCR, and its TCRdb copy is limited to in-frame clones, with some not included. This table holds 150,000 to 250,000 clones, just over 75% found once. What was sequenced was PBMCs. The source of these receptors is a man under 40 in good health and CMV-seronegative. Each CDR3 is given with its conserved first and last residue. D genes are given only for firm matches. The listing skips clone size in some rows; elsewhere it reads once, few, many or a size class.

>.|TRBV7-9|TRBJ2-2|.
CASTTGPSNTGELFF
TGTGCCAGCACCACCGGTCCTTCGAACACCGGGGAGCTGTTTTTT
>TRBD1|TRBV7-2|TRBJ2-7|.
CASSPRQGVYEQYF
TGTGCCAGCAGCCCGAGACAGGGAGTCTACGAGCAGTACTTC
>TRBD1|TRBV2|TRBJ2-7|.
CASSPPGQGTVEQYF
TGTGCCAGCAGTCCTCCGGGACAGGGGACGGTCGAGCAGTACTTC
>TRBD2|TRBV9|TRBJ2-1|.
CASGLAGTYNEQFF
TGTGCCAGCGGTCTAGCGGGGACCTACAATGAGCAGTTCTTC
>TRBD1|TRBV25-1|TRBJ2-7|.
CASGVVGQGAYEQYF
TGTGCCAGCGGAGTAGTCGGACAGGGCGCCTACGAGCAGTACTTC
>TRBD1|TRBV19|TRBJ1-1|.
CASSVLGTGSSEAFF
TGTGCCAGTAGTGTACTAGGGACAGGGAGCTCTGAAGCTTTCTTT
>.|TRBV10-1|TRBJ1-4|.
CASSESATGGEKLFF
TGCGCCAGCAGTGAGTCAGCGACCGGTGGTGAAAAACTGTTTTTT
>TRBD1|TRBV5-1|TRBJ2-7|.
CASSPTDRAKTEQYF
TGCGCCAGCAGCCCGACGGACAGGGCAAAAACCGAGCAGTACTTC
>TRBD2|TRBV7-9|TRBJ2-3|once
CASSLSASGRDTQYF
TGTGCCAGCAGCTTATCGGCTAGCGGAAGAGATACGCAGTATTTT
>TRBD2|TRBV19|TRBJ2-1|.
CASRKAGDNEQFF
TGTGCCAGTAGGAAAGCGGGGGACAATGAGCAGTTCTTC
>.|TRBV7-6|TRBJ2-1|.
CASSQNVAGLHNEQFF
TGTGCCAGCAGCCAGAACGTCGCCGGACTGCACAATGAGCAGTTCTTC
>TRBD1|TRBV4-1|TRBJ1-1|few
CASSPGTGTEAFF
TGCGCCAGCAGCCCGGGGACAGGCACTGAAGCTTTCTTT
>.|TRBV29-1|TRBJ1-1|.
CSVEGGRMNTEAFF
TGCAGCGTTGAAGGGGGGAGGATGAACACTGAAGCTTTCTTT
>TRBD1|TRBV9|TRBJ2-1|.
CASSVGSGGVEQFF
TGTGCCAGCAGCGTAGGATCAGGGGGCGTCGAGCAGTTCTTC
>.|TRBV6-5|TRBJ1-1|few
CASSYSGGWEAFF
TGTGCCAGCAGTTACTCGGGAGGTTGGGAAGCTTTCTTT
>TRBD1|TRBV30|TRBJ2-3|few
CAWTSGQGARDTQYF
TGTGCCTGGACCTCGGGACAGGGGGCTCGGGATACGCAGTATTTT
>.|TRBV6-1|TRBJ1-4|.
CASSVSHLTEKLFF
TGTGCCAGCAGTGTGAGTCACCTAACTGAAAAACTGTTTTTT
>.|TRBV7-9|TRBJ2-2|.
CASSSPLATGELFF
TGTGCCAGCAGCTCACCCCTGGCCACCGGGGAGCTGTTTTTT
>.|TRBV11-2|TRBJ2-7|.
CASSRTRSQAQYF
TGTGCCAGCAGCCGAACTAGATCCCAAGCGCAGTACTTC
>TRBD2|TRBV6-5|TRBJ2-2|.
CASSFPGLPNTGELFF
TGTGCCAGCAGTTTTCCGGGACTACCGAACACCGGGGAGCTGTTTTTT
>TRBD1|TRBV5-1|TRBJ1-4|.
CASRQGANEKLFF
TGCGCCAGCAGACAGGGGGCTAATGAAAAACTGTTTTTT
>.|TRBV5-6|TRBJ2-7|.
CASSFSGVSYEQYF
TGTGCCAGCAGCTTCTCAGGGGTGAGCTACGAGCAGTACTTC
>TRBD1|TRBV5-1|TRBJ1-2|few
CASSLDFGTDDGYTF
TGCGCCAGCAGCTTGGATTTTGGGACAGATGATGGCTACACCTTC
>.|TRBV6-5|TRBJ2-7|.
CASSQARSSYEQYF
TGTGCCAGCAGCCAGGCCCGAAGCTCCTACGAGCAGTACTTC